What follows are 23 T cell receptor beta chains derived from one specimen sequenced in a study of early T cells in non-severe SARS-CoV-2 infection. TCRdb re-called the 5' RACE reads with MiXCR, one entry per CDR3 protein. The profile covers more than 80,000 distinct CDR3 sequences, with over 15% appearing a single time and roughly 1.2% taken by the ten largest. The sequencing input was whole blood. The receptors derive from an adult who was a healthcare worker with PCR-confirmed SARS-CoV-2 infection or an uninfected control (not recorded which).

The genes are TRBV13 and TRBJ2-5, with D perhaps matching TRBD1 (5 bases). The CDR3 has 13 amino acids. The V and J ends lost 3 bases and 0 bases respectively, with 5 bases between them. The germline V gene has CDR1 PRHDT and CDR2 FYEKMQ (reference sequence). Here the CDR3 DNA reads TGTGCCAGCAGCTTGGACAACCAAGAGACCCAGTACTTC. Translating it yields CASSLDNQETQYF.

This clonotype appeared a few times. The CDR3 nucleotides read TGTGCCAGCAGCCAAATGGCCAAGGGGGCTCGCGGCTACACCTTC. Its translation: CASSQMAKGARGYTF. The chain links TRBV14 to TRBJ1-2, with 7 bases matching TRBD1. Trimming at V came to 2 bases and at J to 8 bases, leaving 11 bases not matched to a gene. Looked up from germline, CDR1 is SGHDN and CDR2 is FVKESK. CDR3 length: 15 amino acids.

This clonotype was detected ten times or more. J is TRBJ1-1 and V is TRBV5-8; no clear D. V was shortened by 2 bases and J by 6 bases, with 11 bases between the two germline ends. There are 13 residues in the CDR3. The germline V gene has CDR1 SGHTS and CDR2 YDEGEE. The CDR3 DNA follows: TGTGCCAGCAGCTTTTCGTGGTGGGCTGAAGCTTTCTTT. It translates to CASSFSWWAEAFF.

This clonotype was counted between two and nine times. The rearrangement uses TRBV7-9 and TRBJ2-2; 9 bases are a match to TRBD2. Germline CDR1 reads SEHNR; CDR2 reads FQNEAQ (reference sequence). The CDR3 sequence is 14 residues long. With V trimmed by 6 bases and J by 6 bases, 5 bases remained unmatched. In nucleotides, the CDR3 is TGTGCCAGCAGTTCTAGCGGGACCTCCGGGGAGCTGTTTTTT. Protein: CASSSSGTSGELFF.

The J gene is TRBJ1-6, the V gene TRBV12-3 or TRBV12-4; the D gene is possibly TRBD1 (6 bases). The length of the CDR3 is 14 residues. The V end lost 6 bases, the J end lost 7 bases, and 13 bases lay between the germline ends. CDR3 coding DNA: TGTGCCAGCAGCCTGGACAGTTCCAATTCACCCCTCCACTTT. This translates into CASSLDSSNSPLHF.

A word on this clonotype: This sequence may be a read error, since a much larger clone differs from it by one base. The chain combines TRBV5-1 with TRBJ2-7, with D tentatively TRBD2 (6 bases). CDR1 is SGHRS and CDR2 is YFSETQ in the germline V gene. The CDR3 spans 15 residues. This chain's CDR3 is CASSLGGALTYEQCF. In DNA form, the CDR3 reads TGCGCCAGCAGCTTAGGCGGGGCGCTCACCTACGAGCAGTGCTTC. Looking up the rest from reference TRBV5-1 and TRBJ2-7 gives the full variable domain: KAGVTQTPRYLIKTRGQQVTLSCSPISGHRSVSWYQQTPGQGLQFLFEYFSETQRNKGNFPGRFSGRQFSNSRSEMNVSTLELGDSALYLCASSLGGALTYEQCFGPGTRLTVT.

The V and J genes are TRBV12-5 and TRBJ2-1, with D tentatively TRBD2 (6 bases). V was pared by 6 bases and J by 3 bases, with 12 bases between. This CDR3 comprises 14 residues. Germline CDR1 and CDR2: LGHNT and FRNRAP. The CDR3 sequence: CASGPRGGYNEQFF. The CDR3 bases are TGTGCTAGTGGCCCCCGGGGAGGCTACAATGAGCAGTTCTTC. Full variable domain (rest looked up from reference TRBV12-5 and TRBJ2-1): DARVTQTPRHKVTEMGQEVTMRCQPILGHNTVFWYRQTMMQGLELLAYFRNRAPLDDSGMPKDRFSAEMPDATLATLKIQPSEPRDSAVYFCASGPRGGYNEQFFGPGTRLTVL.

Concerning this clonotype itself: In this CDR3 the conserved last residue, phenylalanine or tryptophan, is missing, so a read error is likely. The genes are TRBV2 and TRBJ2-3; no definite D call. V was trimmed by 7 bases and J by 2 bases, leaving 7 bases between them. Germline V gene lookup returns CDR1 SNHLY and CDR2 FYNNEI. The CDR3 has 12 amino acids. CDR3 bases: TGTGCCAGCACCCAGACCACAGATACGCAGTATTTG. Translation: CASTQTTDTQYL.

The J gene is TRBJ2-1, the V gene TRBV28, with 13 bases matching TRBD2. V shed 6 bases, J shed 3 bases, and the junction held 2 bases outside the gene matches. In germline, CDR1 is MDHEN, CDR2 SYDVKM. The CDR3 extends over 15 amino acids. The CDR3 is CASRRTSGGYNEQFF. The CDR3 DNA reads as TGTGCCAGCAGGAGGACTAGCGGGGGCTACAATGAGCAGTTCTTC.

This chain links TRBV2 with TRBJ1-4; D is ambiguous. The V end lost 6 bases, the J end lost 10 bases, and 12 bases lay between the germline ends. This CDR3 is 12 amino acids long. Germline-derived CDR1 and CDR2 are SNHLY and FYNNEI. CDR3 sequence: CASRQTLGKLFF. Written as DNA, the CDR3 is TGTGCCAGCAGACAGACCTTGGGAAAACTGTTTTTT.

This clonotype has ten or more counts. The chain has TRBV6-2 or TRBV6-3 and TRBJ1-6; TRBD1 might be the D (6 bases). Germline CDR1 is MNHEY and CDR2 is SVGEGT. V lost 5 bases and J 5 bases, leaving 16 bases between the germline ends. This CDR3 spans 16 amino acids. CDR3 in DNA: TGTGCCAGCAGTGACGACAGGACCCACCATAATTCACCCCTCCACTTT. Amino acid sequence: CASSDDRTHHNSPLHF.

This clonotype was detected only a few times. This sequence joins TRBV7-2 and TRBJ2-7; the D gene is possibly TRBD2 (6 bases). The length of the CDR3 is 14 residues. The V gene's germline CDR1 is SGHTA and CDR2 FQGNSA. V shed 4 bases and J shed 2 bases, with 12 bases lying between them. In DNA, the CDR3 is TGTGCCAGCAGCTACTCTAGCGATACCTACGAGCAGTACTTC. Its protein is CASSYSSDTYEQYF.

This clonotype has a handful of counts. The gene calls are TRBV28 and TRBJ2-7; no clear D gene. Looked up from germline, CDR1 is MDHEN and CDR2 is SYDVKM. Trimming removed 3 bases at V and 5 bases at J, with 11 bases between. There are 13 residues in the CDR3. The CDR3 sequence is CASSFDNSDEQYF. The CDR3, as DNA: TGTGCCAGCAGTTTTGACAATTCGGACGAGCAGTACTTC.

This clonotype was observed a few times. The J gene is TRBJ2-1, the V gene TRBV11-2; TRBD1 matches at 7 bases. With 1 base clipped from V and 5 bases from J, the junction kept 5 bases outside the gene matches. Germline-derived CDR1 and CDR2 are SGHAT and FQNNGV. This CDR3 spans 15 amino acids. The CDR3 coding sequence is TGTGCCAGCAGCTTAGGTGGGACAGCCCACAATGAGCAGTTCTTC. It translates to CASSLGGTAHNEQFF.

The chain links TRBV29-1 to TRBJ1-4; TRBD1 matches at 7 bases. Germline values: CDR1 SQVTM, CDR2 ANQGSEA. CDR3 length: 13 residues. V gave up 4 bases and J gave up 5 bases; unmatched junction bases: 4. Here the CDR3 DNA reads TGCAGCGTTGCCGGGACAGCGAATGAAAAACTGTTTTTT. Protein: CSVAGTANEKLFF.

This clonotype was recorded a few times. V gene TRBV7-9 combines with J gene TRBJ2-1; 7 bases line up with TRBD1. CDR1 is SEHNR and CDR2 is FQNEAQ in the germline V gene (reference sequence). The CDR3 extends over 14 amino acids. The V and J ends lost 5 bases and 2 bases, in that order; junction bases with no gene match: 3. CDR3 coding DNA: TGTGCCAGCAGCCAGAGGGGGCCCTACAATGAGCAGTTCTTC. This sequence encodes CASSQRGPYNEQFF.

Ten or more counts support this clonotype. This rearrangement joins TRBV28 to TRBJ2-3; 9 bases map to TRBD2. The germline V gene encodes CDR1 MDHEN and CDR2 SYDVKM. V lost 11 bases to trimming and J lost 0 bases; unmatched junction nucleotides: 6. The CDR3 totals 14 residues. The CDR3 DNA reads TGTGCCCTCGGGAGCGGGAGGAGCACAGATACGCAGTATTTT. This codes for CALGSGRSTDTQYF.

The J gene is TRBJ1-1, the V gene TRBV28; a possible D gene is TRBD1 (5 bases). V was pared by 5 bases and J by 0 bases, with 13 bases between. Germline values: CDR1 MDHEN, CDR2 SYDVKM. The CDR3 is made up of 15 amino acids. DNA for the CDR3: TGTGCCAGCAGTGTTACAGGTTCTCTGAACACTGAAGCTTTCTTT. It translates to CASSVTGSLNTEAFF.

The chain joins TRBV9 to TRBJ1-1; 9 nucleotides line up with TRBD1. The trim removed 4 bases at V and 6 bases at J, leaving 13 bases unmatched. The CDR3 extends over 16 amino acids. Germline CDR1 reads SGDLS; CDR2 reads YYNGEE. CDR3 amino acids: CASSPRTGTGFAEAFF. CDR3 in DNA: TGTGCCAGCAGCCCCAGAACCGGGACAGGGTTCGCTGAAGCTTTCTTT.

The sample holds a few counts of this clonotype. The chain recombines TRBV20-1 with TRBJ2-2; 7 nucleotides match TRBD2. This CDR3 has 15 residues. V trimming: 3 bases; J trimming: 2 bases; junction bases outside the gene matches: 6. CDR1 is DFQATT, CDR2 SNEGSKA, per germline (reference sequence). The CDR3 sequence is CSARESGTNTGELFF. The CDR3 bases are TGCAGTGCTAGGGAAAGCGGGACCAACACCGGGGAGCTGTTTTTT.

V usage is TRBV7-2 and J usage is TRBJ1-4, with D unclear. CDR1 is SGHTA, CDR2 FQGNSA, per germline. The CDR3 sequence is 15 residues long. The V end was cut by 7 bases, the J end by 2 bases, with 14 bases between. CDR3 protein: CASTPYYSTNEKLFF. CDR3 sequence (DNA): TGTGCCAGCACCCCGTATTACTCGACTAATGAAAAACTGTTTTTT.

This clonotype appeared a few times. The genes are TRBV12-3 or TRBV12-4 and TRBJ2-5; 7 bases fit TRBD1. The CDR3 spans 14 residues. The trim removed 5 bases at V and 1 base at J, leaving 4 bases unmatched. The CDR3 DNA follows: TGTGCCAGCAGTCTCAGACAGGGCCAAGAGACCCAGTACTTC. Protein: CASSLRQGQETQYF.

This clonotype has at least ten counts. This sequence joins TRBV7-8 and TRBJ1-5, with D perhaps matching TRBD1 (5 bases). Trimming pared 5 bases from V and 0 bases from J, leaving 11 bases between. Germline V gene data show CDR1 as SGHVS and CDR2 as FQNEAQ. This CDR3 is 15 amino acids long. CDR3 nucleotides: TGTGCCAGCAGCAGGGGCGGACTTAGCAATCAGCCCCAGCATTTT. Its translation is CASSRGGLSNQPQHF.